The 21 T cell receptor beta chains below were found in one sample sequenced in a study of T cell changes during pregnancy in multiple sclerosis. Repertoires were generated with immunoSEQ multiplex PCR, while TCRdb's copy carries only in-frame clones and drops some. Among about 100,000 clones listed, around 92% were seen once. This sample comprised peripheral blood, obtained after pregnancy. All receptors derive from a female donor with multiple sclerosis, enrolled in a pregnancy study.

The chain couples TRBV5-1 to TRBJ1-1, with a tentative D call TRBD1 (5 bases). The CDR3 runs to 15 residues. Germline assignment: CDR1 SGHRS and CDR2 YFSETQ. Trimming took off 4 bases at V and 1 base at J, with 14 bases between the two ends. The CDR3 is CASSRVTGRNTEAFF. DNA of the CDR3: TGCGCCAGCAGCCGAGTAACAGGCCGGAACACTGAAGCTTTCTTT.

The rearrangement uses TRBV28 and TRBJ1-6; D ambiguous. The CDR3 runs to 13 residues. The V and J ends lost 6 bases and 4 bases respectively, with 7 bases between them. The germline V gene encodes CDR1 MDHEN and CDR2 SYDVKM. This CDR3 is CASSPRYNSPLHF. As DNA, the CDR3 is TGTGCCAGCAGCCCCAGGTATAATTCACCCCTCCACTTT.

CDR3: CASIGGLNTEAFF. The CDR3 nucleotides are TGTGCCAGCATCGGAGGTTTGAACACTGAAGCTTTCTTT. This chain links TRBV28 with TRBJ1-1, with unresolved D. V gave up 7 bases and J gave up 0 bases, with 9 bases separating them. Germline V gives CDR1 MDHEN, CDR2 SYDVKM. The CDR3 loop spans 13 amino acids.

This chain connects TRBV27 to TRBJ2-3; 8 positions match TRBD2. CDR3 size: 13 residues. Germline V lookup: CDR1 MNHEY, CDR2 SMNVEV (reference sequence). Losses at the gene ends were 6 bases for V and 7 bases for J; bases not matched to a gene: 6. The CDR3 spells CASSISGTHTQYF. CDR3 bases: TGTGCCAGCAGCATTAGCGGGACACATACGCAGTATTTT.

This rearrangement joins TRBV10-3 to TRBJ1-4; D not resolved. Trimming cost V 0 bases and J 0 bases, with 5 bases left between them. Looked up from germline, CDR1 is ENHRY and CDR2 is SYGVKD. The CDR3 spans 15 residues. CDR3 sequence: CAISESRATNEKLFF. The CDR3 bases are TGTGCCATCAGTGAGTCACGGGCAACTAATGAAAAACTGTTTTTT.

This sequence joins TRBV11-1 and TRBJ2-5; maybe TRBD2 (6 bases). The germline gives CDR1 SGHAT, CDR2 FQDESV (reference sequence). CDR3 length equals 15 residues. Trimming pared 5 bases from V and 4 bases from J, leaving 17 bases between. This CDR3 reads CASSPAAGIGETQYF. The CDR3 DNA sequence: TGTGCCAGCAGCCCAGCTGCGGGAATTGGAGAGACCCAGTACTTC.

This sequence joins TRBV30 and TRBJ1-1; 7 positions match TRBD1. Germline V gene sequence: CDR1 GTSNPN, CDR2 SVGIG (reference sequence). Trimming at V came to 7 bases and at J to 8 bases, leaving 4 bases not matched to a gene. The CDR3 is 10 amino acids. The CDR3 region has the DNA TGTGCCTCGGGGACAGCCGAAGCTTTCTTT. It is translated as CASGTAEAFF. Together with reference TRBV30 and TRBJ1-1, the CDR3 gives the full variable domain: SQTIHQWPATLVQPVGSPLSLECTVEGTSNPNLYWYRQAAGRGLQLLFYSVGIGQISSEVPQNLSASRPQDRQFILSSKKLLLSDSGFYLCASGTAEAFFGQGTRLTVV.

The chain joins TRBV4-1 to TRBJ1-5, with 9 bases identical to TRBD1. V trimming: 0 bases; J trimming: 0 bases; junction bases outside the gene matches: 6. From germline, CDR1 is MGHRA and CDR2 YSYEKL. The CDR3 is 18 residues long. The CDR3 DNA is TGCGCCAGCAGCCAAGATAAACAGGGGGCGTATAGCAATCAGCCCCAGCATTTT. Protein: CASSQDKQGAYSNQPQHF.

The CDR3 here is CASSQDSRGYTF. The DNA of the CDR3 is TGCGCCAGCAGCCAAGATTCCAGGGGCTACACCTTC. The chain links TRBV4-1 to TRBJ1-2; no clear D. Per germline, CDR1 MGHRA and CDR2 YSYEKL. The CDR3 length is 12 residues. The V end lost 0 bases, the J end lost 8 bases, and 7 bases lay between the germline ends.

This clone is a singleton in its sample. A much larger clone is a single base away; this may be a read error. V gene TRBV28 combines with J gene TRBJ1-1; D might be TRBD1 (6 bases). CDR1 and CDR2 (germline): MDHEN, SYDVKM. V gave up 2 bases and J gave up 6 bases, with 10 bases separating them. This CDR3 is 13 amino acids long. CDR3 amino acids: CASSLGRGPEAFF. CDR3 sequence (DNA): TGTGCCAGCAGTTTAGGCAGGGGCCCTGAAGCTTTCTTT.

This sequence joins TRBV6-5 and TRBJ2-2; 8 bases agree with TRBD1. Germline loops: CDR1 MNHEY, CDR2 SVGAGI. CDR3 length equals 15 residues. V was clipped by 5 bases and J by 5 bases; unmatched bases: 7. The CDR3 nucleotides are TGTGCCAGCAGTCGCCAAACAGGGGGAACCGGGGAGCTGTTTTTT. Protein sequence: CASSRQTGGTGELFF.

The CDR3 region is CAWSRGSGYGYTF. CDR3 nucleotide sequence: TGTGCCTGGTCCAGAGGGTCTGGCTATGGCTACACCTTC. V usage is TRBV30 and J usage is TRBJ1-2, with unresolved D. V shed 5 bases and J shed 4 bases, with 14 bases lying between them. Germline V lookup: CDR1 GTSNPN, CDR2 SVGIG (reference sequence). The CDR3 runs 13 residues.

This clone was detected only once. This chain joins TRBV7-2 and TRBJ1-6; D is unresolved. The germline gives CDR1 SGHTA, CDR2 FQGNSA. The CDR3 has 12 amino acids. V shed 5 bases and J shed 12 bases, with 11 bases lying between them. CDR3 sequence: CASSRSTEPLHF. CDR3 in DNA: TGTGCCAGCAGCCGGTCCACAGAACCCCTCCACTTT.

This clone was seen more than once but under ten times. The chain uses TRBV19 and TRBJ2-5; D is possibly TRBD1 (6 bases). Trimming cost V 4 bases and J 1 base, with 10 bases left between them. The CDR3 totals 14 residues. The V gene's germline CDR1 is LNHDA and CDR2 SQIVND (reference sequence). The CDR3: CASSSRTVQETQYF. In DNA, the CDR3 is TGTGCCAGTAGTAGCAGGACAGTCCAAGAGACCCAGTACTTC.

The gene calls are TRBV6-4 and TRBJ1-1; TRBD1 matches at 8 bases. Germline V gene data show CDR1 as MRHNA and CDR2 as SNTAGT. This CDR3 is 15 amino acids long. J was trimmed by 0 bases and V by 4 bases; bases with no gene match: 4. The CDR3: CASSAGTGMNTEAFF. The CDR3 bases are TGTGCCAGCAGTGCCGGGACAGGCATGAACACTGAAGCTTTCTTT.

The chain has TRBV27 and TRBJ1-1, with 10 bases fitting TRBD1. This CDR3 comprises 15 residues. Losses at the gene ends were 0 bases for V and 4 bases for J; bases not matched to a gene: 2. Per germline, CDR1 MNHEY and CDR2 SMNVEV (reference sequence). The CDR3, as DNA: TGTGCCAGCAGTTTATCCCGGGACAGGGGCACTGAAGCTTTCTTT. This encodes CASSLSRDRGTEAFF.

This chain connects TRBV28 to TRBJ1-2; no clear D gene. The germline V gene encodes CDR1 MDHEN and CDR2 SYDVKM. V gave up 3 bases and J gave up 4 bases, with 9 bases separating them. CDR3 length equals 13 residues. CDR3: CASSLEGAYGYTF. CDR3 DNA sequence: TGTGCCAGCAGTTTGGAGGGAGCCTATGGCTACACCTTC.

The chain uses TRBV25-1 and TRBJ1-1; 7 nucleotides align to TRBD1. This CDR3 comprises 14 residues. Germline V gives CDR1 MGHDK, CDR2 SYGVNS. With 4 bases clipped from V and 4 bases from J, the junction kept 6 bases outside the gene matches. The CDR3 reads CASSAAGTVTEAFF. The CDR3, as DNA: TGTGCCAGCAGTGCAGCCGGGACAGTCACTGAAGCTTTCTTT.

This clone occurred once. The V and J genes are TRBV19 and TRBJ1-5; 7 nucleotides line up with TRBD1. Per germline, CDR1 LNHDA and CDR2 SQIVND (reference sequence). There are 15 residues in the CDR3. V was pared by 6 bases and J by 1 base, with 6 bases of the junction left unmatched. DNA of the CDR3: TGTGCCAGTAGAACGACAGGGATAAGCAATCAGCCCCAGCATTTT. The encoded protein is CASRTTGISNQPQHF.

The CDR3: CASSYRAGYNEQFF. In DNA, the CDR3 is TGTGCCAGCAGTTATAGAGCGGGATACAATGAGCAGTTCTTC. The chain uses TRBV28 and TRBJ2-1; TRBD2 aligns across 7 bases. J lost 4 bases, V lost 4 bases, and 4 bases had no gene match. Germline V lookup: CDR1 MDHEN, CDR2 SYDVKM. The CDR3 is 14 residues long.

This clone occurred once. The genes are TRBV6-5 and TRBJ2-1, with 10 bases matching TRBD1. Germline trimming cut 5 bases from V and 5 bases from J; bases unmatched to any gene: 6. Germline CDR1 and CDR2: MNHEY and SVGAGI. The CDR3 spans 15 residues. The CDR3 reads CASSMDRGLDNEQFF. DNA of the CDR3: TGTGCCAGCAGTATGGACAGGGGGTTAGACAATGAGCAGTTCTTC.